These 15 T cell receptor beta chains were sequenced from one sample in a study. TCRdb re-derived calls from the 5' RACE reads in MiXCR, one entry per CDR3 protein. Among about 40,000 distinct CDR3 sequences, 18% were seen once, and the ten largest hold under 3.5%. The specimen sequenced was naive CD4+ T cells sorted from a lymph node. Subset indicated: naive CD4+ T cells, CD4+CD45RA+CD25-. The receptors originated from a female donor with breast cancer.

There are a few counts of this clonotype. The chain employs TRBV28 and TRBJ2-7; D gene uncertain. This CDR3 comprises 13 residues. The germline V gene encodes CDR1 MDHEN and CDR2 SYDVKM. Trimming cost V 3 bases and J 4 bases, with 10 bases left between them. The chain's CDR3 is CASSFRSGYEQYF. The CDR3 nucleotides read TGTGCCAGCAGTTTTCGCAGTGGTTACGAGCAGTACTTC.

This clonotype is a singleton in its sample. The chain has TRBV6-5 and TRBJ2-7, with TRBD2 matching over 10 bases. The CDR3 has 15 residues. Germline CDR1 MNHEY, CDR2 SVGAGI. Trimming removed 4 bases from V and 1 base from J; junction bases left unmatched: 4. CDR3 sequence reads: CASSFLAGVSYEQYF. CDR3 coding DNA: TGTGCCAGCAGTTTCCTAGCGGGAGTGTCCTACGAGCAGTACTTC.

This clonotype was counted a few times. The chain employs TRBV7-9 and TRBJ2-7, with 8 bases identical to TRBD2. V trimming: 5 bases; J trimming: 5 bases; junction bases outside the gene matches: 17. CDR1 and CDR2 (germline): SEHNR, FQNEAQ (reference sequence). This CDR3 comprises 17 residues. In DNA form, the CDR3 reads TGTGCCAGCAGCCACGATATGTCGAAGCGGGAGTCCAACGAGCAGTACTTC. This sequence encodes CASSHDMSKRESNEQYF. Drawing the rest from reference TRBV7-9 and TRBJ2-7, the complete variable domain is DTGVSQNPRHKITKRGQNVTFRCDPISEHNRLYWYRQTLGQGPEFLTYFQNEAQLEKSRLLSDRFSAERPKGSFSTLEIQRTEQGDSAMYLCASSHDMSKRESNEQYFGPGTRLTVT.

This clonotype was seen many times. V and J are TRBV6-2 or TRBV6-3 and TRBJ1-5; no clear D. CDR1 is MNHEY, CDR2 SVGEGT, per germline. V lost 7 bases to trimming and J lost 3 bases, with 7 bases between them. The CDR3 runs 12 residues. This CDR3 is CASKEANQPQHF. The CDR3 coding sequence is TGTGCCAGCAAGGAGGCCAATCAGCCCCAGCATTTT.

As regards this clonotype: Since no conserved phenylalanine or tryptophan closes the CDR3, a read error is the likely cause. This rearrangement joins TRBV7-9 to TRBJ2-1; D is ambiguous. V dropped 1 base and J dropped 4 bases, with 14 bases sitting between them. This CDR3 comprises 16 residues. Germline lookup yields CDR1 SEHNR and CDR2 FQNEAQ (reference sequence). In DNA, the CDR3 is TGTGCCAGCAGCTTAGGGGTAGCAGACGAATACAATGAGCAGTTCTGC. This translates into CASSLGVADEYNEQFC.

This clonotype was recorded many times. The V and J genes are TRBV29-1 and TRBJ2-3; D gene unclear. The V and J ends lost 4 bases and 5 bases respectively, with 1 base between them. This CDR3 comprises 9 residues. Germline CDR1 is SQVTM and CDR2 is ANQGSEA. This CDR3 reads CSVGDTQYF. The CDR3 DNA reads TGCAGCGTTGGAGATACGCAGTATTTT.

This clonotype was detected ten times or more. The chain has TRBV12-3 or TRBV12-4 and TRBJ1-4, with TRBD1 identical over 8 bases. This CDR3 is built from 14 residues. J lost 7 bases, V lost 4 bases, and 5 bases had no gene match. CDR3 sequence: CASSSGQGAEKLFF. DNA for the CDR3: TGTGCCAGCAGTTCAGGACAGGGAGCTGAAAAACTGTTTTTT.

This sequence joins TRBV4-2 and TRBJ1-6, with 10 bases aligning to TRBD1. The CDR3 is 15 residues long. V trimming: 5 bases; J trimming: 5 bases; junction bases outside the gene matches: 3. Germline lookup yields CDR1 LGHNA and CDR2 YNFKEQ. CDR3 loop: CASSETGGNNSPLHF. In nucleotides, the CDR3 is TGTGCCAGCAGCGAGACAGGGGGCAATAATTCACCCCTCCACTTT.

This clonotype came up many times. The chain links TRBV12-3 or TRBV12-4 to TRBJ2-7, with D possibly called TRBD1 or TRBD2 (5 bases each). The CDR3 is made up of 13 amino acids. Trimming pared 8 bases from V and 2 bases from J, leaving 13 bases between. DNA for the CDR3: TGTGCCAGCGGGGGATACAGGACCTACGAGCAGTACTTC. Its translation is CASGGYRTYEQYF.

For this clonotype: Germline and junction disagree at one end, which may indicate a read error. CDR3 nucleotides: TGTGTCAGCAGCCGTGGGGGACAGGCCGGGGAGCTGTTTTTT. Amino acid sequence: CVSSRGGQAGELFF. This chain connects TRBV12-3 or TRBV12-4 to TRBJ2-2; 8 bases fit TRBD1. There are 14 residues in the CDR3.

This clonotype was counted between two and nine times. V is TRBV20-1 and J is TRBJ1-5; 7 positions agree with TRBD1. The V and J ends lost 0 bases and 1 base, in that order; junction bases with no gene match: 6. Germline CDR1 DFQATT, CDR2 SNEGSKA (reference sequence). CDR3 length: 16 amino acids. CDR3 protein: CSARDPTGRSNQPQHF. The CDR3 DNA reads TGCAGTGCTAGAGACCCGACAGGGAGGAGCAATCAGCCCCAGCATTTT.

This chain's CDR3 is CASSSPRWGGSYNEQFF. Written as DNA, the CDR3 is TGTGCCAGCAGCTCCCCTAGGTGGGGGGGATCCTACAATGAGCAGTTCTTC. The chain links TRBV7-2 to TRBJ2-1, with 7 bases identical to TRBD2. The V segment lost 4 bases and the J segment 1 base; nucleotides outside the gene matches: 10. Looked up from germline, CDR1 is SGHTA and CDR2 is FQGNSA. The CDR3 extends over 17 amino acids.

The chain carries TRBV5-1 and TRBJ1-1; 7 bases map to TRBD1. This CDR3 is built from 18 residues. The V segment lost 0 bases and the J segment 0 bases; nucleotides outside the gene matches: 11. CDR1 SGHRS and CDR2 YFSETQ come from the germline V gene. CDR3 loop: CASSLGWGNRGMNTEAFF. The CDR3, as DNA: TGCGCCAGCAGCTTGGGGTGGGGGAACAGGGGCATGAACACTGAAGCTTTCTTT.

J is TRBJ1-2 and V is TRBV5-5, with 8 bases lining up with TRBD1. The CDR3 runs 16 residues. Per germline, CDR1 SGHKS and CDR2 YYEKEE (reference sequence). V lost 2 bases and J lost 5; bases outside the gene matches: 11. Here the CDR3 DNA reads TGTGCCAGCAGCTTATCCGGGACAGGCTCCTTTTATGGCTACACCTTC. It encodes CASSLSGTGSFYGYTF.

This clonotype was seen at least ten times. The rearrangement joins TRBV6-6 to TRBJ1-5; D is undetermined. V was shortened by 8 bases and J by 0 bases, with 8 bases between the two germline ends. CDR3 length equals 13 residues. Germline CDR1 and CDR2: MNHNY and SVGAGI (reference sequence). CDR3 nucleotide sequence: TGTGCCAGCGTGGTGAATAGCAATCAGCCCCAGCATTTT. Its protein product is CASVVNSNQPQHF.